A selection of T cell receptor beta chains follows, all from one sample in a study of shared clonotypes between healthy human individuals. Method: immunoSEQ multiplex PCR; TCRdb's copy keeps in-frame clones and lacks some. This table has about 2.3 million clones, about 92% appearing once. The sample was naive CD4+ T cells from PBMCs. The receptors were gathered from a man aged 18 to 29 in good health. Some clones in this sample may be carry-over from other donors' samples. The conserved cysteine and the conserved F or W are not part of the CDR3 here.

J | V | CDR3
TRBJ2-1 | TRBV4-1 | ASTRAGGDNEQF
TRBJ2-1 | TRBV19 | ASSIPYDGYNEQF
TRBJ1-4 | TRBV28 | ASSGSNEKLF
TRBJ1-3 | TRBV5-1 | ASSLTAGASGNTIY
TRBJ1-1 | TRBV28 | ASSFYDPGRTEAF
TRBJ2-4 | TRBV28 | ASSFPAGGPFNIQY
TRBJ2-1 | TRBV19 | ASSPGTTPYNEQF
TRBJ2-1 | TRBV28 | ASMQRSNEQF
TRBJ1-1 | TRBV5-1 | ASSPRGATEAF
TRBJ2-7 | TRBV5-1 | ASSVLGTSYEQY
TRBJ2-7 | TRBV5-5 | ASSLESQSYYEQY
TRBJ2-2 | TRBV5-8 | ASRPGVNLDTGELF
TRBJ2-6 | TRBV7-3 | ASSLMTGSGANVLT
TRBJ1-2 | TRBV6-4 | ASSAQGQGALNYGYT
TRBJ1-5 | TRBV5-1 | ASSPDIPQH
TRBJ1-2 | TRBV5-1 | ASSLGDRGKWGYT
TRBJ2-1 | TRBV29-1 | SATGSSYNEQF
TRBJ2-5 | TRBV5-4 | ASSLAGNQETQY
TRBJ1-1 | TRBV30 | AWSRDRDTEAF
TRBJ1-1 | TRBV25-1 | ATTTGARTEAF
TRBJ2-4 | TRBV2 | ASSPGGAKNIQY
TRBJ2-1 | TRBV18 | ASSPPLRDSSYNEQF
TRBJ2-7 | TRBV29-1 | SARTSLYEQY
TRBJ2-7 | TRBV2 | ASSEAGYEQY
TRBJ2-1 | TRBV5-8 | ASSLFVGQVSSYNEQF
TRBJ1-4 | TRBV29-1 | SVEGTGGEKLF
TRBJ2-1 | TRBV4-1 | ASSQGTSGRFNEQF
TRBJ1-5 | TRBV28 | ASSRQGEPRPQH
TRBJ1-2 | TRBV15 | ATSRGGNYGYT
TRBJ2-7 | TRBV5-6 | ASSFRAGGNEQY
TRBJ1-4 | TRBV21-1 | AGGYTSPPGEKLF
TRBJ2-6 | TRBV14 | ASSQDLSSGANVLT
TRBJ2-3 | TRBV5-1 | ASSLWREGRADTQY
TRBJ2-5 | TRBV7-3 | ASSRGGQETQY
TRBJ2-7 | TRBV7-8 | ASSRGTSGTTYEQY
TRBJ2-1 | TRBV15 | ATSRLAGGHEQF
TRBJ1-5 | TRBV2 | ASSDRQHQPQH
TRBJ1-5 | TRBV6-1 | ASSELGRTDNQPQH
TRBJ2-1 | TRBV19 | ASTERYPVEQF
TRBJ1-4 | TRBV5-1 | ASSRGGSADEKLF
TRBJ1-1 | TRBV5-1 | ASSLGSPNTEAF
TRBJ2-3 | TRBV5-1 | ASILTSGSTDTQY
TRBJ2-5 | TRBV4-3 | ASSQETGPWETQY
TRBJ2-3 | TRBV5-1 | ASSFIGRGTDTQY
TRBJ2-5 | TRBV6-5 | ASSSSSSGQETQY
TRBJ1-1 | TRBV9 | ASSVEVGRGTEAF
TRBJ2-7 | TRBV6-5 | ASSYRGYEQY
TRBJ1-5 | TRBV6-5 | ASSYSPGQPQH
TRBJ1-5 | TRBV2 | ASTLEAPQVNQPQH
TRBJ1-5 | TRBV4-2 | ASSHLGGTGDNQPQH
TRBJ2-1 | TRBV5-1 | ASSFSLAGYNEQF
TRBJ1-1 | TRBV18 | ASSPQGYTEAF
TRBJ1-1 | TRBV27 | ASSLRDGLGAEAF
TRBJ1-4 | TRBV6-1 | ASIHRTGVEKLF
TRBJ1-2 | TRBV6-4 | ASSATGGHYGYT
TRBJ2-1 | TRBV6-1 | ASSEGAGGYNEQF
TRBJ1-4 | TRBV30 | AWSRGPDWEKLF
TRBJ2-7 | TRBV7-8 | ASSSRTESYEQY
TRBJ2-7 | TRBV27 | ASSSPRTGAYEQY